This TCR beta chain was identified during a study of identical twins. From germline, CDR1 is MNHNS and CDR2 SASEGT. The length of the CDR3 is 17 residues. The junction had 10 bases not matched to a gene; V was cut back by 6 bases and J by 3 bases. TCRdb recomputed calls from the 5' RACE reads with MiXCR, one row per CDR3 protein. There are about 790,000 distinct CDR3 sequences in the sample; approximately 18% occur only once, and around 13% lies in the top ten. These data were also filed under a second study, of T cells expressing NK-cell markers. That publication notes: Sorted CD3+CD56-NKG2C+, CD3+CD56+NKG2C+ and CD3+CD56+NKG2C- T cells supplied the TCR beta repertoires.

The rearrangement links TRBV6-1 to TRBJ2-2, with 10 bases aligning to TRBD1. Sample: PBMCs. This receptor was identified in a woman between 18 and 29 years old in good health. The CDR3 DNA reads TGTGCCAGCAGACAAGGTCTAGGGACAGGGGACACCGGGGAGCTGTTTTTT. Translation: CASRQGLGTGDTGELFF.